The T cell receptor beta chain under discussion was sequenced for a study of human T cells and chemical hapten exposure. Background on the study: Alopecia areata, totalis or universalis affected patients, mainly female.

The study's findings and limits: Healthy individuals' immune responses may differ from those of donors, who had alopecia. TCRs above 1 in 1000 frequency stayed constant with DPC sensitization.

This clonotype was recorded at least ten times. Its antigen remains unidentified. Indicated time point: patch test 1, 2 weeks after DPC sensitization. Noted treatment: therapeutic diphenylcyclopropenone sensitization with weekly scalp DPC. As the library was built, unique molecular identifiers were attached to individual cDNA molecules. TCRdb fed the RACE reads into MiXCR, producing one record per CDR3 protein. In the table there are approximately 110,000 distinct CDR3 sequences, approximately 10% of which are singletons. The CDR3 spans 14 residues. Trimming at V came to 6 bases and at J to 4 bases, leaving 8 bases not matched to a gene.

Sequenced here: whole blood, sampled in connection with sensitization to the hapten diphenylcyclopropenone (DPC). The V and J genes are TRBV12-3 or TRBV12-4 and TRBJ1-1; 7 positions match TRBD1. This sequence originates from a woman between 35 and 50 years old with alopecia areata. Some clones in this sample may be carry-over from other donors' samples. The DNA of the CDR3 is TGTGCCAGCAGACCAGACAGGGCGGGCACTGAAGCTTTCTTT. Translated: CASRPDRAGTEAFF.